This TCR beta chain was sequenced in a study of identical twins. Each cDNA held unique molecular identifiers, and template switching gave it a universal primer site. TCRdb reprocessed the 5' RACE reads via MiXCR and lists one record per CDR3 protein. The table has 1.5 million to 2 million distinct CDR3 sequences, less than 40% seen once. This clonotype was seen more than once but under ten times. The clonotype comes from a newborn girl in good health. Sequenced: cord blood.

As DNA, the CDR3 is TGCAGTGCTAGGACCAGGGGGCGCGCAGATACGCAGTATTTT. It yields the protein CSARTRGRADTQYF. The rearrangement uses TRBV20-1 and TRBJ2-3; the match to TRBD1 covers 8 bases. Germline V lookup: CDR1 DFQATT, CDR2 SNEGSKA (reference sequence). CDR3 length equals 14 residues. Trimming at V came to 3 bases and at J to 4 bases, leaving 6 bases not matched to a gene.